Below are 25 T cell receptor beta chains sequenced from a single sample in a study of blood T cell repertoires in COVID-19. TCRdb's copy holds only in-frame clones and misses some; the assay was immunoSEQ multiplex PCR. The sample includes about 110,000 clones, 65% to 85% seen only once; the top ten take 0.83%. Source material: peripheral blood. The receptors come from a woman in her 70s with acute or convalescent COVID-19.

The V gene is TRBV13, the J gene TRBJ2-1; TRBD2 matches at 9 bases. Germline V gives CDR1 PRHDT, CDR2 FYEKMQ (reference sequence). J gave up 4 bases and V 0 bases, and 4 bases lay outside the gene matches. This CDR3 has 16 amino acids. The CDR3 region is CASSLGTSGYYNEQFF. The CDR3 bases are TGTGCCAGCAGCTTAGGAACTAGCGGGTATTACAATGAGCAGTTCTTC.

The V and J genes are TRBV7-2 and TRBJ2-7, with 7 bases aligning to TRBD2. Germline V gene data show CDR1 as SGHTA and CDR2 as FQGNSA. Trimming took 0 bases from V and 4 from J; bases not matched to a gene: 3. The CDR3 loop spans 14 amino acids. This CDR3 is CASSLAGGPYEQYF. In DNA, the CDR3 is TGTGCCAGCAGCTTAGCGGGAGGGCCGTACGAGCAGTACTTC.

A word on this clone: One junction end does not reproduce the germline sequence, and a read error may be involved. J is TRBJ2-3 and V is TRBV6-1; TRBD2 aligns across 10 bases. The CDR3 totals 17 residues. Germline CDR1 reads MNHNS; CDR2 reads SASEGT. CDR3 region: CAGSERGGRWDTDTQYF. CDR3 bases: TGTGCCGGCAGTGAGCGGGGGGGCCGATGGGACACAGATACGCAGTATTTT.

CDR3 sequence (DNA): TGTGCCAGCAGCCAGACTAGCGGGAGATGGGAGACCCAGTACTTC. Protein: CASSQTSGRWETQYF. The chain couples TRBV5-4 to TRBJ2-5; TRBD2 aligns across 12 bases. Trimming at V came to 4 bases and at J to 5 bases, leaving 6 bases not matched to a gene. Germline CDR1 is SGHNT and CDR2 is YYREEE (reference sequence). The CDR3 covers 15 residues.

This clone showed up just once. The chain uses TRBV7-8 and TRBJ2-5; 8 bases are a match to TRBD2. The CDR3 contains 17 residues. Germline V gene lookup returns CDR1 SGHVS and CDR2 FQNEAQ. V lost 4 bases and J lost 3; bases outside the gene matches: 13. CDR3 residues: CASSSDKTSVWEETQYF. The CDR3 nucleotides read TGTGCCAGCAGCTCGGATAAGACTAGCGTCTGGGAAGAGACCCAGTACTTC.

The chain uses TRBV3-1 (or the pseudogene TRBV3-2) and TRBJ1-6; D remains ambiguous. Germline CDR1 reads LGHDT; CDR2 reads YNNKEL (reference sequence). This CDR3 comprises 15 residues. V was trimmed by 4 bases and J by 7 bases, leaving 14 bases between them. The CDR3 DNA follows: TGTGCCAGCAGCCTGAACGCAGATAGCAATTCACCCCTCCACTTT. It specifies CASSLNADSNSPLHF.

Regarding this clone: A read error may produce the germline difference seen at one junction end. The chain combines TRBV5-6 with TRBJ2-1; 10 bases map to TRBD1. There are 15 residues in the CDR3. Germline V gene data show CDR1 as SGHDT and CDR2 as YYEEEE. This CDR3 reads CASSWGPGQGIRKVF. The CDR3 DNA follows: TGTGCCAGCAGCTGGGGTCCGGGACAGGGGATCAGAAAGGTCTTC. Together with reference TRBV5-6 and TRBJ2-1, the CDR3 gives the full variable domain: DAGVTQSPTHLIKTRGQQVTLRCSPKSGHDTVSWYQQALGQGPQFIFQYYEEEERQRGNFPDRFSGHQFPNYSSELNVNALLLGDSALYLCASSWGPGQGIRKVFGPGTRLTVL.

The chain uses TRBV28 and TRBJ2-1, with 7 bases matching TRBD1. CDR3 length equals 15 residues. J lost 3 bases, V lost 4 bases, and 6 bases had no gene match. CDR1 and CDR2 from the germline V gene are MDHEN and SYDVKM. CDR3 DNA: TGTGCCAGCAGTTCTCCTCAGGGGGTCTACAATGAGCAGTTCTTC. Translated: CASSSPQGVYNEQFF. The full variable domain, rest sourced from reference TRBV28 and TRBJ2-1, is DVKVTQSSRYLVKRTGEKVFLECVQDMDHENMFWYRQDPGLGLRLIYFSYDVKMKEKGDIPEGYSVSREKKERFSLILESASTNQTSMYLCASSSPQGVYNEQFFGPGTRLTVL.

The rearrangement uses TRBV12-3 or TRBV12-4 and TRBJ1-3; D not certain. The V gene lost 1 base and the J gene lost 3 bases, with 4 bases spanning the gap. CDR3 length equals 13 residues. DNA of the CDR3: TGTGCCAGCAGTTTAGGGCTTGGAAACACCATATATTTT. Protein product: CASSLGLGNTIYF.

The gene calls are TRBV6-5 and TRBJ2-7, with no clear D. Between the trimmed V and J ends, which lost 6 bases and 4 bases, there was a span of 7 bases. This CDR3 has 11 residues. Germline V gene lookup returns CDR1 MNHEY and CDR2 SVGAGI. CDR3 nucleotides: TGTGCCAGCAGCGTATTGTACGAGCAGTACTTC. It yields the protein CASSVLYEQYF.

V gene TRBV5-1 combines with J gene TRBJ2-7, with 13 bases identical to TRBD2. Looked up from germline, CDR1 is SGHRS and CDR2 is YFSETQ. This CDR3 has 15 amino acids. Germline trimming cut 2 bases from V and 3 bases from J; bases unmatched to any gene: 2. CDR3 DNA: TGCGCCAGCAGCTTCAGGACTAGCGGGAGCTACGAGCAGTACTTC. Translated: CASSFRTSGSYEQYF.

The rearrangement links TRBV10-3 to TRBJ1-1; D is undetermined. The CDR3 spans 17 residues. V lost 0 bases to trimming and J lost 1 base, with 15 bases between them. The germline CDR1 and CDR2 sequences are ENHRY and SYGVKD. The CDR3 DNA is TGTGCCATCAGTGAGTCGATCGCGGGCAGGAGGAACACTGAAGCTTTCTTT. Protein sequence: CAISESIAGRRNTEAFF.

The chain uses TRBV3-1 (or the pseudogene TRBV3-2) and TRBJ1-1, with no clear D. Germline CDR1 and CDR2: LGHDT and YNNKEL (reference sequence). This CDR3 comprises 12 residues. V was trimmed by 9 bases and J by 7 bases, leaving 15 bases between them. Here the CDR3 reads CASTAPGVEAFF. The DNA of the CDR3 is TGTGCCAGTACTGCCCCGGGTGTTGAAGCTTTCTTT.

V and J are TRBV6-5 and TRBJ1-1; D is uncertain. Germline values: CDR1 MNHEY, CDR2 SVGAGI. The CDR3 is 15 residues long. Trimming removed 0 bases at V and 0 bases at J, with 8 bases between. The CDR3 nucleotides read TGTGCCAGCAGTTACTCGAACACCGTGAACACTGAAGCTTTCTTT. Translation gives CASSYSNTVNTEAFF.

This rearrangement joins TRBV4-2 to TRBJ2-1; D unresolved. The CDR3 consists of 14 residues. CDR1 LGHNA and CDR2 YNFKEQ come from the germline V gene. V was shortened by 0 bases and J by 8 bases, with 11 bases between the two germline ends. The CDR3 DNA is TGTGCCAGCAGCCAAGATCGGCTAGTCTATGAGCAGTTCTTC. Protein product: CASSQDRLVYEQFF.

A few counts support this clone. The chain recombines TRBV28 with TRBJ1-5; a weak D match, TRBD1 (5 bases). Deletions cut 6 bases from V and 4 bases from J, with 7 bases between. The length of the CDR3 is 12 residues. Germline CDR1 is MDHEN and CDR2 is SYDVKM. The CDR3 spells CASRTANQPQHF. DNA for the CDR3: TGTGCCAGCAGGACAGCAAATCAGCCCCAGCATTTT.

This sequence joins TRBV6-6 and TRBJ1-5; no clear D. The CDR3 is 11 residues long. Germline V gives CDR1 MNHNY, CDR2 SVGAGI (reference sequence). V lost 6 bases, J lost 10 bases, and 10 bases lay in between. The CDR3 region has the DNA TGTGCCAGCAGCCGGGGTCGACCCCAGCATTTT. Protein sequence: CASSRGRPQHF.

The sample holds a few counts of this clone. The V gene is TRBV3-1 (or the pseudogene TRBV3-2), the J gene TRBJ2-2, with D tentatively TRBD2 (5 bases). Trimming removed 1 base from V and 0 bases from J, with 15 bases in between. Germline-derived CDR1 and CDR2 are LGHDT and YNNKEL (reference sequence). The length of the CDR3 is 18 residues. The CDR3 nucleotides read TGTGCCAGCAGCCAAGCCCTGGCGGGCATCCCGAACACCGGGGAGCTGTTTTTT. It specifies CASSQALAGIPNTGELFF.

This clone was observed a few times. The limits of the CDR3 on the DNA are not certain, so only TCRdb's listed CDR3 is given. V and J are TRBV6-5 and TRBJ2-7; TRBD2 is the table's D call and was not checked against the DNA. The CDR3 is 13 residues long, ends included. Per germline, CDR1 MNHEY and CDR2 SVGAGI. The CDR3 reads CASSYTFGREQYF.

The chain is built from TRBV5-1 and TRBJ2-5; TRBD1 agrees at 9 bases. Per germline, CDR1 SGHRS and CDR2 YFSETQ. Losses at the gene ends were 4 bases for V and 5 bases for J; bases not matched to a gene: 12. This CDR3 has 16 amino acids. Here the CDR3 reads CASSPIPGQGRETQYF. CDR3 bases: TGCGCCAGCAGCCCGATACCGGGACAGGGTCGGGAGACCCAGTACTTC.

V usage is TRBV4-2 and J usage is TRBJ2-7; 10 bases agree with TRBD2. Germline CDR1 and CDR2: LGHNA and YNFKEQ. V shed 1 base, J shed 0 bases, and the junction held 18 bases outside the gene matches. The CDR3 sequence is 21 residues long. DNA for the CDR3: TGTGCCAGCAGCCAAGTTCGACGGGCTAGCGGGGGCCAACTGAGCTCCTACGAGCAGTACTTC. Its translation: CASSQVRRASGGQLSSYEQYF.

This chain connects TRBV18 to TRBJ1-6; 7 positions match TRBD1. The CDR3 runs to 16 residues. The germline V gene encodes CDR1 KGHSH and CDR2 LQKENI. V lost 5 bases, J lost 8 bases, and 12 bases stayed unmatched. CDR3 region: CASSSSDRPIYSPLHF. CDR3 coding DNA: TGTGCCAGCTCATCATCGGACAGGCCGATTTATTCACCCCTCCACTTT.

The V and J genes are TRBV5-1 and TRBJ2-6; no firm D call. Germline values: CDR1 SGHRS, CDR2 YFSETQ. This CDR3 comprises 12 residues. The V end was cut by 7 bases, the J end by 3 bases, with 5 bases between. Here the CDR3 DNA reads TGCGCCAGCCGGAGTGGGGCCAACGTCCTGACTTTC. Amino acids: CASRSGANVLTF.

This clone appeared a few times. The V gene is TRBV4-1, the J gene TRBJ1-2; D may be TRBD1 (5 bases). CDR3 length: 15 residues. The ends were cut back, 1 base at V and 4 bases at J, with 13 bases in the middle. Germline loops: CDR1 MGHRA, CDR2 YSYEKL. As DNA, the CDR3 is TGCGCCAGCAGCCAAGGTGGAGGGGCGAGCTATGGCTACACCTTC. Translating it yields CASSQGGGASYGYTF.

The chain joins TRBV24-1 to TRBJ2-2; 8 bases line up with TRBD1. This CDR3 contains 16 residues. Trimming cost V 7 bases and J 1 base; bases outside gene matches: 7. From germline, CDR1 is KGHDR and CDR2 SFDVKD. The CDR3 is CATRSGGDGNTGELFF. In nucleotides, the CDR3 is TGTGCCACCAGATCAGGGGGCGATGGGAACACCGGGGAGCTGTTTTTT.